The 22 T cell receptor beta chains presented below share a single source sample, sequenced in a study of T cells after yellow fever vaccination. Via MiXCR, TCRdb re-called the 5' RACE reads, giving one row per CDR3 protein. The data contain 100,000 to 150,000 distinct CDR3 sequences, about 7.4% of them singletons. Sample: CD4+ T cells sorted from PBMCs, taken approximately 11 days after the first yellow fever vaccination. The origin of the receptors is a man between 18 and 29 years old who received the YFV17D yellow fever vaccine.

The sample holds a few counts of this clonotype. V usage is TRBV5-4 and J usage is TRBJ2-3, with a tentative D call TRBD2 (6 bases). V was trimmed by 7 bases and J by 1 base, leaving 16 bases between them. The CDR3 has 15 residues. Germline V gives CDR1 SGHNT, CDR2 YYREEE (reference sequence). The CDR3 here is CASRHSGLRTDTQYF. CDR3 nucleotides: TGTGCCAGCCGGCATTCGGGACTCCGCACAGATACGCAGTATTTT.

This clonotype was seen at least ten times. The chain couples TRBV20-1 to TRBJ1-5; D gene unclear. The CDR3 length is 13 residues. Germline loops: CDR1 DFQATT, CDR2 SNEGSKA (reference sequence). V was trimmed by 0 bases and J by 5 bases, leaving 8 bases between them. The CDR3 DNA follows: TGCAGTGCTAGAGACGGGAGGGATCAGCCCCAGCATTTT. Residues: CSARDGRDQPQHF.

This clonotype was seen at least ten times. The genes are TRBV4-2 and TRBJ2-2; 8 bases map to TRBD2. CDR1 is LGHNA, CDR2 YNFKEQ, per germline. The V segment lost 1 base and the J segment 3 bases; nucleotides outside the gene matches: 4. The CDR3 runs 16 residues. The CDR3 nucleotides read TGTGCCAGCAGCCAAGCGCGGGGGGCGGACACCGGGGAGCTGTTTTTT. This translates into CASSQARGADTGELFF.

The table lists this clonotype with many counts. Compared with germline, one end of the junction differs, possibly owing to a read error. The V and J genes are TRBV7-2 and TRBJ2-5; D unresolved. There are 13 residues in the CDR3. The germline gives CDR1 SGHTA, CDR2 FQGNSA. CDR3 residues: CASSLGQQETQCF. The CDR3 coding sequence is TGTGCCAGCAGCTTAGGGCAGCAAGAGACCCAGTGCTTC.

Many counts were recorded for this clonotype. The chain links TRBV4-3 to TRBJ2-1; the match to TRBD1 covers 7 bases. The germline gives CDR1 LGHNA, CDR2 YSLEER. V was pared by 5 bases and J by 7 bases, with 8 bases of the junction left unmatched. This CDR3 is built from 14 residues. This CDR3 reads CASSVQGRGNEQFF. As DNA, the CDR3 is TGCGCCAGCAGCGTACAGGGGCGCGGGAATGAGCAGTTCTTC.

The rearrangement uses TRBV3-1 and TRBJ2-5; weak D call: TRBD2 (6 bases). The CDR3 extends over 15 amino acids. The germline gives CDR1 LGHDT, CDR2 YNNKEL (reference sequence). V dropped 11 bases and J dropped 2 bases, with 21 bases sitting between them. The CDR3 DNA reads as TGTGCCTCCTGCCTCACCGCCAGCGGGCAAGAGACCCAGTACTTC. Its protein is CASCLTASGQETQYF.

There are many counts of this clonotype. V is TRBV27 and J is TRBJ1-3; D is undetermined. Germline CDR1 reads MNHEY; CDR2 reads SMNVEV (reference sequence). The CDR3 spans 15 residues. V was cut by 5 bases and J by 0 bases, with 11 bases left in between. CDR3 sequence reads: CASSPTSHSGNTIYF. CDR3 nucleotides: TGTGCCAGCAGTCCTACAAGCCACTCTGGAAACACCATATATTTT.

There are many counts of this clonotype. The rearrangement links TRBV10-3 to TRBJ2-3; D may be TRBD2 (7 bases). The V and J ends lost 11 bases and 5 bases respectively, with 17 bases between them. CDR1 is ENHRY and CDR2 is SYGVKD in the germline V gene. The CDR3 has 13 amino acids. The CDR3 is CAAQGGGGDTQYF. DNA of the CDR3: TGTGCCGCCCAAGGGGGGGGAGGAGATACGCAGTATTTT.

This clonotype has ten or more counts. V is TRBV5-1 and J is TRBJ2-1; D may correspond to TRBD1 or TRBD2 (5 bases each). Germline-derived CDR1 and CDR2 are SGHRS and YFSETQ. Trimming cost V 4 bases and J 4 bases, with 9 bases left between them. The CDR3 extends over 13 amino acids. The DNA for the CDR3 is TGCGCCAGCAGCACCGGGACGTACAATGAGCAGTTCTTC. This codes for CASSTGTYNEQFF. Combining the CDR3 with reference TRBV5-1 and TRBJ2-1 gives the whole variable domain KAGVTQTPRYLIKTRGQQVTLSCSPISGHRSVSWYQQTPGQGLQFLFEYFSETQRNKGNFPGRFSGRQFSNSRSEMNVSTLELGDSALYLCASSTGTYNEQFFGPGTRLTVL.

There are many counts of this clonotype. V usage is TRBV12-3 or TRBV12-4 and J usage is TRBJ2-1, with D tentatively TRBD1 or TRBD2 (5 bases each). V dropped 6 bases and J dropped 8 bases, with 23 bases sitting between them. The CDR3 covers 16 residues. CDR3 sequence (DNA): TGTGCCAGCAGCCGACCCACCCGGGGCCCTTACGATGAGCAGTTCTTC. Protein product: CASSRPTRGPYDEQFF.

V usage is TRBV5-1 and J usage is TRBJ2-1, with a possible D match to TRBD2 (6 bases). Germline CDR1 reads SGHRS; CDR2 reads YFSETQ. CDR3 length: 15 amino acids. The V and J ends lost 4 bases and 7 bases respectively, with 18 bases between them. CDR3 nucleotide sequence: TGCGCCAGCAGCCCCGGGGGTAGGGTAGTTAATGAGCAGTTCTTC. Translating it yields CASSPGGRVVNEQFF.

This clonotype was seen ten or more times. The V gene is TRBV7-2, the J gene TRBJ2-3, with D possibly called TRBD1 or TRBD2 (5 bases each). V shed 5 bases and J shed 2 bases, with 11 bases lying between them. The CDR3 has 14 amino acids. Germline CDR1 SGHTA, CDR2 FQGNSA. CDR3 coding DNA: TGTGCCAGCAGCAAGGGGAGCATCACAGATACGCAGTATTTT. It yields the protein CASSKGSITDTQYF.

In this sample, this clonotype turned up many times. The chain joins TRBV20-1 to TRBJ2-1, with TRBD2 identical over 9 bases. V lost 6 bases to trimming and J lost 8 bases; unmatched junction nucleotides: 11. CDR3 size: 14 residues. From germline, CDR1 is DFQATT and CDR2 SNEGSKA (reference sequence). CDR3 amino acids: CSAGMASGVHEQFF. The CDR3 bases are TGCAGTGCCGGGATGGCTAGCGGGGTCCATGAGCAGTTCTTC.

A single count supports this clonotype. This may be a read error, as it is one base from a much larger clone. The V call is TRBV18, the J call TRBJ1-1, with D perhaps matching TRBD1 (5 bases). This CDR3 region has 13 residues. V was cut by 6 bases and J by 8 bases, with 16 bases left in between. Germline V lookup: CDR1 KGHSH, CDR2 LQKENI. As DNA, the CDR3 is TGTGCCAGCTCTCAGGGAAAGGGGATCGAAGCTTTCTTT. Encoded protein: CASSQGKGIEAFF.

This clonotype was observed at least ten times. The CDR3 sequence: CASSPDRGPEAFF. DNA for the CDR3: TGTGCCAGTAGTCCGGACAGGGGGCCTGAAGCTTTCTTT. The V call is TRBV19, the J call TRBJ1-1; 11 bases line up with TRBD1. Germline CDR1 and CDR2: LNHDA and SQIVND (reference sequence). There are 13 residues in the CDR3. V trimming: 5 bases; J trimming: 6 bases; junction bases outside the gene matches: 2. Supplemented by reference TRBV19 and TRBJ1-1, the full variable domain reads DGGITQSPKYLFRKEGQNVTLSCEQNLNHDAMYWYRQDPGQGLRLIYYSQIVNDFQKGDIAEGYSVSREKKESFPLTVTSAQKNPTAFYLCASSPDRGPEAFFGQGTRLTVV.

Comments on this clonotype: A read error may explain this, as a much larger clone is one base away. This chain connects TRBV6-5 to TRBJ1-5; no clear D gene. CDR3 length: 17 amino acids. The germline V gene encodes CDR1 MNHEY and CDR2 SVGAGI. The CDR3: CASSSPGRSEGNQPLHF. The DNA of the CDR3 is TGTGCCAGCAGTTCCCCCGGGCGTTCGGAGGGCAATCAGCCCCTGCATTTT.

Ten or more counts support this clonotype. The chain is built from TRBV11-3 and TRBJ2-7; D could derive from TRBD1 or TRBD2 (5 bases each). The germline V and J ends were trimmed by 2 bases and 2 bases, with 13 bases remaining between them. Per germline, CDR1 SGHNT and CDR2 YENEEA. This CDR3 is built from 15 residues. The CDR3 is CASSLRGTVAYEQYF. The CDR3, as DNA: TGTGCCAGCAGCTTACGGGGCACAGTCGCCTACGAGCAGTACTTC. The whole variable domain, filled in from reference TRBV11-3 and TRBJ2-7, reads EAGVVQSPRYKIIEKKQPVAFWCNPISGHNTLYWYLQNLGQGPELLIRYENEEAVDDSQLPKDRFSAERLKGVDSTLKIQPAELGDSAVYLCASSLRGTVAYEQYFGPGTRLTVT.

The chain joins TRBV5-4 to TRBJ1-4; D is unresolved. V lost 0 bases to trimming and J lost 6 bases, with 15 bases between them. The V gene's germline CDR1 is SGHNT and CDR2 YYREEE (reference sequence). The CDR3 totals 16 residues. The chain's CDR3 is CASSLDAPGVDEKLFF. The CDR3 DNA follows: TGTGCCAGCAGCTTGGACGCCCCCGGGGTCGATGAAAAACTGTTTTTT. The variable domain in full, completed from reference TRBV5-4 and TRBJ1-4, reads ETGVTQSPTHLIKTRGQQVTLRCSSQSGHNTVSWYQQALGQGPQFIFQYYREEENGRGNFPPRFSGLQFPNYSSELNVNALELDDSALYLCASSLDAPGVDEKLFFGSGTQLSVL.

This clonotype was seen many times. The chain combines TRBV9 with TRBJ2-5; D is uncertain. This CDR3 contains 12 residues. Germline-derived CDR1 and CDR2 are SGDLS and YYNGEE. Trimming took off 0 bases at V and 2 bases at J, with 2 bases between the two ends. Here the CDR3 DNA reads TGTGCCAGCAGCGTAGGGCAAGAGACCCAGTACTTC. This sequence encodes CASSVGQETQYF.

This clonotype was observed at least ten times. This chain connects TRBV25-1 to TRBJ1-2, with D possibly matching TRBD1 (5 bases). Germline assignment: CDR1 MGHDK and CDR2 SYGVNS. There are 15 residues in the CDR3. Trimming cost V 3 bases and J 6 bases, with 17 bases left between them. The CDR3: CASSEFRDPLDGYTF. The CDR3 bases are TGTGCCAGCAGTGAGTTCAGGGACCCCTTGGATGGCTACACCTTC.

This clonotype was observed many times. The chain recombines TRBV7-2 with TRBJ2-5; D may match TRBD1 or TRBD2 (5 bases each). The germline CDR1 and CDR2 sequences are SGHTA and FQGNSA. This CDR3 region has 15 residues. Deletions cut 5 bases from V and 4 bases from J, with 17 bases between. The CDR3 here is CASSVSGTVGETQYF. The CDR3 bases are TGTGCCAGCAGCGTCTCCGGGACGGTGGGAGAGACCCAGTACTTC.

The table lists this clonotype with a few counts. The rearrangement joins TRBV18 to TRBJ2-3; 8 nucleotides line up with TRBD1. Germline V gene data show CDR1 as KGHSH and CDR2 as LQKENI. This CDR3 is built from 17 residues. The junction had 12 bases not matched to a gene; V was cut back by 5 bases and J by 2 bases. Here the CDR3 reads CASSYTLGQGPTDTQYF. The DNA of the CDR3 is TGTGCCAGCTCATATACCCTCGGACAGGGACCCACAGATACGCAGTATTTT.